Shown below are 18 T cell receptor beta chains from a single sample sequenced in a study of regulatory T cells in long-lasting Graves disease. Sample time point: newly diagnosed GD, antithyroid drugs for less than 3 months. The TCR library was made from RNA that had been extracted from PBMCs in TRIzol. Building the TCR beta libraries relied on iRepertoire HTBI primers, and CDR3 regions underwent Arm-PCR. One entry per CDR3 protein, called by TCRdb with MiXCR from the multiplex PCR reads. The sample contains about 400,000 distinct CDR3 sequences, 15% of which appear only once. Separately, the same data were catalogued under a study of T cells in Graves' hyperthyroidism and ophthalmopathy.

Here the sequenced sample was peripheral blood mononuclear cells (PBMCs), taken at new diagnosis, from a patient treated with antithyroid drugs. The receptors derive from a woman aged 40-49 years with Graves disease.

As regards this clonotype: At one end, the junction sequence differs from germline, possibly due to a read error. CDR3 sequence: CASSWGLSIPYNEQSF. The DNA for the CDR3 is TGTGCCAGCAGCTGGGGACTATCTATACCGTACAATGAGCAGTCCTTC. The J gene is TRBJ2-1, the V gene TRBV7-3; 7 bases match TRBD2. Germline CDR1 is SGHTA and CDR2 is FQGTGA. This CDR3 is 16 amino acids long.

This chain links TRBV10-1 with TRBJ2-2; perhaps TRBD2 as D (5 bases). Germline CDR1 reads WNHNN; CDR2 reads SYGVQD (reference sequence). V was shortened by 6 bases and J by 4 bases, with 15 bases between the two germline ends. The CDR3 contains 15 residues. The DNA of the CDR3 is TGCGCCAGCAGCCCGTTGGCGGCGGGCACCGGGGAGCTGTTTTTT. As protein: CASSPLAAGTGELFF.

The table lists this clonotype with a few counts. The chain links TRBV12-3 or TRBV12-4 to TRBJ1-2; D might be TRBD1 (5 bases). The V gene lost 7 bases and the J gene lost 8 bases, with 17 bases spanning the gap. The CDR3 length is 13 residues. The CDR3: CASNRAGTRGYTF. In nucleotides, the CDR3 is TGTGCCAGCAACCGAGCCGGGACCCGCGGCTACACCTTC.

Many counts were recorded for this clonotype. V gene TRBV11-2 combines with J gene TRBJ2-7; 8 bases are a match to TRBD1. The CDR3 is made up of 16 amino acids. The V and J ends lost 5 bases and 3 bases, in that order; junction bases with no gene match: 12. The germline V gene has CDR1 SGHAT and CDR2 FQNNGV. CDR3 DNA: TGTGCCAGCAGCACAGGGGGGCAGGGGTCTTACTACGAGCAGTACTTC. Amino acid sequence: CASSTGGQGSYYEQYF.

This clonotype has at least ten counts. DNA of the CDR3: TGTGCCAGCAGGGCCCCGTATGGGGGAGGGAAAGAGACCCAGTACTTC. Protein product: CASRAPYGGGKETQYF. The rearrangement links TRBV28 to TRBJ2-5, with 7 bases identical to TRBD2. V was pared by 6 bases and J by 3 bases, with 13 bases of the junction left unmatched. Looked up from germline, CDR1 is MDHEN and CDR2 is SYDVKM. There are 16 residues in the CDR3.

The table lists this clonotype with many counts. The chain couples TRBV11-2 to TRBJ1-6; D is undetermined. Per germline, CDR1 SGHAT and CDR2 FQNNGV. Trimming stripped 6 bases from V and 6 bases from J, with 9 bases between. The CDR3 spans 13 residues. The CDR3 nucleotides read TGTGCCAGCAGTCCGAGTATTAATTCACCCCTCCACTTT. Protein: CASSPSINSPLHF.

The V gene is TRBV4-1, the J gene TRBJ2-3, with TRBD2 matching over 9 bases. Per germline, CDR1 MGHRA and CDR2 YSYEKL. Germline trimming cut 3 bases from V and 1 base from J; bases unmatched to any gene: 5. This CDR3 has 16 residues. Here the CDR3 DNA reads TGCGCCAGCAGCCAGATAGCGGGAGCGGGCACAGATACGCAGTATTTT. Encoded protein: CASSQIAGAGTDTQYF.

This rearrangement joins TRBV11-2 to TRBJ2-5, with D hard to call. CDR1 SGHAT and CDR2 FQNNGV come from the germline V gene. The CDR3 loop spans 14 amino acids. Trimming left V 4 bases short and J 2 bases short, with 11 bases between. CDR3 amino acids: CASSSLVQQETQYF. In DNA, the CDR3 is TGTGCCAGCAGCTCATTAGTACAGCAAGAGACCCAGTACTTC.

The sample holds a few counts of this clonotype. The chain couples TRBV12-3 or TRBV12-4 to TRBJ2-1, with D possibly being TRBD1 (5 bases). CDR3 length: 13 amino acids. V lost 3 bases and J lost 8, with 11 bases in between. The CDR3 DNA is TGTGCCAGCAGTTTGATAAGGGGCCATGAGCAGTTCTTC. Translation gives CASSLIRGHEQFF.

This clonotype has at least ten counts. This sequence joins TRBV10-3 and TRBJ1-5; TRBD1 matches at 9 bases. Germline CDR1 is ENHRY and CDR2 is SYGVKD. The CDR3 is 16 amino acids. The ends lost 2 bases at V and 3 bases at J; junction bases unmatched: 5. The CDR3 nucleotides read TGTGCCATCAGTGAGACAGGGGGCGAGTTCAATCAGCCCCAGCATTTT. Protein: CAISETGGEFNQPQHF.

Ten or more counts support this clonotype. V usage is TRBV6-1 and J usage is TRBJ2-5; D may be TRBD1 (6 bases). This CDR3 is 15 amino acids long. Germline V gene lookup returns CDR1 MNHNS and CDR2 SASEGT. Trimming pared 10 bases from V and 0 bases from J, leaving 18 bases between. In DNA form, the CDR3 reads TGTGCCACCTTAATCGGACAGCGCTACCAAGAGACCCAGTACTTC. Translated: CATLIGQRYQETQYF.

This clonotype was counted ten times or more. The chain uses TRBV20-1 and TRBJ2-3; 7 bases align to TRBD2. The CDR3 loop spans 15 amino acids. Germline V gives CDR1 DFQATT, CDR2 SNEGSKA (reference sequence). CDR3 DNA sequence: TGCAGGGCAGTGGAATTAGCGGGTCAGATAGATACGCAGTATTTT. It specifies CRAVELAGQIDTQYF.

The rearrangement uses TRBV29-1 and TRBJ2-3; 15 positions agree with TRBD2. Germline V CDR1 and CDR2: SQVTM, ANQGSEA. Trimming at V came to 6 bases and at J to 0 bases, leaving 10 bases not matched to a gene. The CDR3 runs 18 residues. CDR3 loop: CSVPGLAGGSFSTDTQYF. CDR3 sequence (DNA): TGCAGCGTGCCGGGACTAGCGGGAGGATCTTTTAGCACAGATACGCAGTATTTT.

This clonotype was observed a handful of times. The CDR3 region has the DNA TGTGCCAGCAGCCAGGGTAGAGGAACTTCGAACACCGGGGAGCTGTTTTTT. Amino acids: CASSQGRGTSNTGELFF. The chain uses TRBV4-2 and TRBJ2-2; no reliable D call. The CDR3 is 17 residues long. Germline V gene lookup returns CDR1 LGHNA and CDR2 YNFKEQ. V lost 3 bases and J lost 0, with 14 bases in between.

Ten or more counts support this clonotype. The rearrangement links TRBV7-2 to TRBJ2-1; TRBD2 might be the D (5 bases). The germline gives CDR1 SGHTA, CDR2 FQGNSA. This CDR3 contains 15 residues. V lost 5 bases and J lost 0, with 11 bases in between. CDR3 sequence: CASSADLSSYNEQFF. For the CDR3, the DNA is TGTGCCAGCAGCGCGGACTTATCCTCCTACAATGAGCAGTTCTTC.

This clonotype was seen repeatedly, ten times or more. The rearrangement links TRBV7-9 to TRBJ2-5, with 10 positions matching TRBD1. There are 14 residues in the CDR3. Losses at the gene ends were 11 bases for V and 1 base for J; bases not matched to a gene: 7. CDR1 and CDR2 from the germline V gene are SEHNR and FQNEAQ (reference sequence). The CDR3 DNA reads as TGTGCCGGACAGACAGGGGGCTTCCAAGAGACCCAGTACTTC. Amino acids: CAGQTGGFQETQYF.

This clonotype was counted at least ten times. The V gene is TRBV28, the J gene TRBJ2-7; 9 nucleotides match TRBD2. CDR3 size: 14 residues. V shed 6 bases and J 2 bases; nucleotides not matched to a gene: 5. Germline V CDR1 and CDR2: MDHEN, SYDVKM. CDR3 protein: CASRGASGTYEQYF. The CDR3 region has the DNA TGTGCCAGCAGAGGGGCTAGCGGGACCTACGAGCAGTACTTC.

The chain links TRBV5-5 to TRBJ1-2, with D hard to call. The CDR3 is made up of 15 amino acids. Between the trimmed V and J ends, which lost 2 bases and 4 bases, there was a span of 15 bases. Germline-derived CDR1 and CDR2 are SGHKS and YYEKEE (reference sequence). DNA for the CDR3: TGTGCCAGCAGCTTACGGCCAGGAGCAAGCTATGGCTACACCTTC. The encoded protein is CASSLRPGASYGYTF.